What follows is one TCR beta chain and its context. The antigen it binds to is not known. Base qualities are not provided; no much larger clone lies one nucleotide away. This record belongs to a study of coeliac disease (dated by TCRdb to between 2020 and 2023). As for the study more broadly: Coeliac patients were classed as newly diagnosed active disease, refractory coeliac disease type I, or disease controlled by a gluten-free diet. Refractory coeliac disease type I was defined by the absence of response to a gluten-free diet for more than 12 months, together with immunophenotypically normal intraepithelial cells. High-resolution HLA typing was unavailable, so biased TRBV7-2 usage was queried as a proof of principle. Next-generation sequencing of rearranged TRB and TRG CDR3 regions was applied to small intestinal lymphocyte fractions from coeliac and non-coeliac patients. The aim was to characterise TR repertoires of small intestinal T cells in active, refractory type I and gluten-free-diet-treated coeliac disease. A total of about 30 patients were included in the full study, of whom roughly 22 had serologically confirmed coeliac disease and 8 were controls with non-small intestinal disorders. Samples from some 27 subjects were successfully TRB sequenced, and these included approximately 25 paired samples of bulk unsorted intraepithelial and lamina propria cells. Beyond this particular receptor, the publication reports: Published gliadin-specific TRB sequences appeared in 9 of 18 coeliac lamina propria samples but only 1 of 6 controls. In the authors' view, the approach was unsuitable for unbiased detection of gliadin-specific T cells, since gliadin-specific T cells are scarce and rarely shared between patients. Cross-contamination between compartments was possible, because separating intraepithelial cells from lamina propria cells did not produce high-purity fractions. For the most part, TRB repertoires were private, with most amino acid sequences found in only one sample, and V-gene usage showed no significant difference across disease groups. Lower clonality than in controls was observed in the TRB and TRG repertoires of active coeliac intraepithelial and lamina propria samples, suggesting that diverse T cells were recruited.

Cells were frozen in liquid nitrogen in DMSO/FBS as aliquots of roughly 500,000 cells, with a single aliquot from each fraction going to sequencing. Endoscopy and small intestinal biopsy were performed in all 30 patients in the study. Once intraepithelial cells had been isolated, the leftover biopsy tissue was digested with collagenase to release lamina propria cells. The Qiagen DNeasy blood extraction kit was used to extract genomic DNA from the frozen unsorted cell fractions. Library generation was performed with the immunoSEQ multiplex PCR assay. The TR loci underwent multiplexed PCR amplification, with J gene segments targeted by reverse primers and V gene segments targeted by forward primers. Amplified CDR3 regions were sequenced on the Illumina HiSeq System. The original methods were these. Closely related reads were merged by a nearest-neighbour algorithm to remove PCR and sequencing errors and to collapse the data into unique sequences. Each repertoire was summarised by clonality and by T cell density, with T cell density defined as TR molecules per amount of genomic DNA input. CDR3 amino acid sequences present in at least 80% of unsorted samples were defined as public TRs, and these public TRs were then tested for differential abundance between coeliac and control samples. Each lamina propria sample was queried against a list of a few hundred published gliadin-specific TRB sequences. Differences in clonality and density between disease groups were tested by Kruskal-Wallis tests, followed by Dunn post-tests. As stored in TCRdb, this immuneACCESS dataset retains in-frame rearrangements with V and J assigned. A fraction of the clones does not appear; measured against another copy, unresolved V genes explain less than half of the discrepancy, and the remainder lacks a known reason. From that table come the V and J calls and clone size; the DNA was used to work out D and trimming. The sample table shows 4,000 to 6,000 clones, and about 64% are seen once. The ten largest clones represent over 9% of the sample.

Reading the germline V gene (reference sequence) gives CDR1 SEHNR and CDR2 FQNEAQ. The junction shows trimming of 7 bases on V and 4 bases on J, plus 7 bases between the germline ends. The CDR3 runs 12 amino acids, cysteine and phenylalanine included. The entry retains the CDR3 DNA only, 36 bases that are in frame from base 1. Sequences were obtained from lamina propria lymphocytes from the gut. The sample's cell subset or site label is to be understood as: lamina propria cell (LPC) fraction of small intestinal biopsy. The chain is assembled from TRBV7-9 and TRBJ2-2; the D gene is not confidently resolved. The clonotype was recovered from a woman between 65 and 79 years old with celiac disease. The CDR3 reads CASIASTGELFF. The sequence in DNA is TGTGCCAGCATCGCGAGCACCGGGGAGCTGTTTTTT. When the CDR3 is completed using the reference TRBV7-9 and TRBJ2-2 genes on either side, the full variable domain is DTGVSQNPRHKITKRGQNVTFRCDPISEHNRLYWYRQTLGQGPEFLTYFQNEAQLEKSRLLSDRFSAERPKGSFSTLEIQRTEQGDSAMYLCASIASTGELFFGEGSRLTVL.